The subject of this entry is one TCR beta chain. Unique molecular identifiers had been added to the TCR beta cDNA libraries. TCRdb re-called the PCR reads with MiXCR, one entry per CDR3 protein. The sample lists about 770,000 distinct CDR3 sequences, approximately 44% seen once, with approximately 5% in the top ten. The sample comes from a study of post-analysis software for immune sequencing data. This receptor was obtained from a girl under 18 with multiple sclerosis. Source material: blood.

CDR3 in amino acids: CASSIRTSAEETQYF. DNA for the CDR3: TGCGCCAGCAGCATCCGGACTAGCGCTGAAGAGACCCAGTACTTC. The chain joins TRBV5-1 to TRBJ2-5; 9 bases fit TRBD2. CDR3 size: 15 residues. V gave up 4 bases and J gave up 3 bases; unmatched junction bases: 7. Germline V gene sequence: CDR1 SGHRS, CDR2 YFSETQ.